The 3 T cell receptor beta chains listed next were all sequenced from one sample in a study of CD8 T cells in Susac syndrome. It was with random hexamers that 0.5 to 1 ug RNA was reverse transcribed. TCRdb re-called the immunoSEQ multiplex PCR reads with MiXCR, one entry per CDR3 protein. The sample includes 180,000 or so distinct CDR3 sequences, approximately 94% of them seen just once. Sequenced input: CD4+ T cells from PBMCs. The receptor set was obtained from a human donor with multiple sclerosis.

This clonotype was seen only once. The V call is TRBV12-5, the J call TRBJ2-3; D not certain. Germline V gene lookup returns CDR1 LGHNT and CDR2 FRNRAP. V lost 7 bases, J lost 5 bases, and 4 bases lay in between. The CDR3 is 10 amino acids. In nucleotides, the CDR3 is TGTGCTAGTGCCCTAGATACGCAGTATTTT. It encodes CASALDTQYF.

The genes are TRBV7-9 and TRBJ2-7; a weak D match, TRBD1 (5 bases). This CDR3 has 15 residues. With 1 base removed from V and 9 bases from J, the gap between germline ends came to 19 bases. Germline V gives CDR1 SEHNR, CDR2 FQNEAQ (reference sequence). The CDR3 reads CASSLVQGFSLGQYF. The CDR3 DNA follows: TGTGCCAGCAGCTTAGTCCAGGGATTTTCTCTGGGGCAGTACTTC.

The chain's CDR3 is CASSRHPGKGYEQYF. As DNA, the CDR3 is TGTGCCAGCAGCCGACACCCGGGTAAGGGATACGAGCAGTACTTC. The gene calls are TRBV7-2 and TRBJ2-7, with unresolved D. Trimming pared 5 bases from V and 4 bases from J, leaving 18 bases between. Germline CDR1 reads SGHTA; CDR2 reads FQGNSA. The CDR3 totals 15 residues.